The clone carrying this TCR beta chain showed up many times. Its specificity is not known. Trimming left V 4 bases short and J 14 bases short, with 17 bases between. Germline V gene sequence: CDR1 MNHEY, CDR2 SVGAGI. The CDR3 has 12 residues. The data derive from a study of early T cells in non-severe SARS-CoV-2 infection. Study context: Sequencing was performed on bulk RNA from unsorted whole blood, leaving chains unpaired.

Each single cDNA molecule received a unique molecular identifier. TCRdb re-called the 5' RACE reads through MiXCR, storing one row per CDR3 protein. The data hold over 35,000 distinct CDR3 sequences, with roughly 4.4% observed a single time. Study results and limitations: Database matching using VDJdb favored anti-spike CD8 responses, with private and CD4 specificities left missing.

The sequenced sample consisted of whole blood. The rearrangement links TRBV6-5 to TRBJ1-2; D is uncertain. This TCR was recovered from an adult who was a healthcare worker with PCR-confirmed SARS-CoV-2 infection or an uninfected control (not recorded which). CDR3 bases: TGTGCCAGCAGTTCGCCCGGTGACGCCGGGACCTTC. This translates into CASSSPGDAGTF.